These 16 T cell receptor beta chains share one sample of origin, sequenced in a study of Tregs in tolerant kidney transplant recipients. The table came from immunoSEQ multiplex PCR; TCRdb's copy has only in-frame clones and leaves some out. In the table there are about 240,000 clones, about 80% of which are singletons. The material sequenced was CD4+ T cells from blood. These receptors were taken from a human donor in good health.

The J gene is TRBJ2-4, the V gene TRBV15; weak D call: TRBD1 (5 bases). Trimming pared 0 bases from V and 7 bases from J, leaving 10 bases between. The germline V gene encodes CDR1 LNHNV and CDR2 YYDKDF (reference sequence). The CDR3 covers 14 residues. CDR3 DNA: TGTGCCACCAGCAGAGATCTCCCAGGGAACATTCAGTACTTC. Protein: CATSRDLPGNIQYF.

This clone was picked up one time. V is TRBV9 and J is TRBJ2-3; D unresolved. Germline loops: CDR1 SGDLS, CDR2 YYNGEE. The V gene lost 4 bases and the J gene lost 6 bases, with 15 bases spanning the gap. The CDR3 totals 14 residues. CDR3 sequence (DNA): TGTGCCAGCAGCATCCAAAGGTGGGGTGATACGCAGTATTTT. Amino acids: CASSIQRWGDTQYF.

The rearrangement joins TRBV9 to TRBJ2-1, with D perhaps TRBD1 (5 bases). Looked up from germline, CDR1 is SGDLS and CDR2 is YYNGEE. Trimming took 0 bases from V and 1 from J, leaving 14 bases between them. The CDR3 is made up of 17 amino acids. In nucleotides, the CDR3 is TGTGCCAGCAGCGTAGAAATGGGGTCAGGGTCCTACAATGAGCAGTTCTTC. It is translated as CASSVEMGSGSYNEQFF.

A note on this clone: At one end, the junction sequence differs from germline, possibly due to a read error. The chain joins TRBV2 to TRBJ2-7; TRBD2 matches at 11 bases. Germline lookup yields CDR1 SNHLY and CDR2 FYNNEI. The CDR3 sequence is 13 residues long. CDR3 sequence reads: CASSDWVAGGRIF. CDR3 nucleotide sequence: TGTGCCAGCAGTGACTGGGTAGCGGGGGGGAGGATCTTC.

The chain employs TRBV9 and TRBJ1-1; D is possibly TRBD1 (6 bases). Germline V lookup: CDR1 SGDLS, CDR2 YYNGEE. Trimming shortened V by 0 bases and J by 6 bases, and 15 bases separated the two germline ends. This CDR3 is 15 amino acids long. The CDR3 is CASSVDGGRVSEAFF. CDR3 in DNA: TGTGCCAGCAGCGTAGACGGGGGGCGAGTCTCTGAAGCTTTCTTT.

The V gene is TRBV5-1, the J gene TRBJ1-5; weak D call: TRBD1 (6 bases). The V end was cut by 4 bases, the J end by 1 base, with 12 bases between. The CDR3 contains 15 residues. Germline CDR1 reads SGHRS; CDR2 reads YFSETQ. Here the CDR3 reads CASSVGRGSNQPQHF. As DNA, the CDR3 is TGCGCCAGCAGCGTGGGGAGGGGGAGCAATCAGCCCCAGCATTTT.

A few counts support this clone. The gene calls are TRBV10-3 and TRBJ1-2; 7 nucleotides line up with TRBD1. Per the germline V gene, CDR1 is ENHRY and CDR2 is SYGVKD. This CDR3 spans 12 amino acids. After removal of 8 bases from V and 4 bases from J, the junction contained 4 bases not matched to a gene. The CDR3 is CAIADRTYGYTF. The CDR3, as DNA: TGTGCCATCGCGGACAGGACCTATGGCTACACCTTC.

The chain employs TRBV5-1 and TRBJ2-3; no clear D. Germline loops: CDR1 SGHRS, CDR2 YFSETQ. The V end lost 3 bases, the J end lost 2 bases, and 7 bases lay between the germline ends. The CDR3 is made up of 13 amino acids. The CDR3 DNA follows: TGCGCCAGCAGCTCCGTGCTCACAGATACGCAGTATTTT. Encoded protein: CASSSVLTDTQYF.

The gene calls are TRBV5-1 and TRBJ2-7; the match to TRBD1 covers 9 bases. The CDR3 runs 16 residues. Germline CDR1 is SGHRS and CDR2 is YFSETQ. The J segment lost 6 bases and the V segment lost 0 bases, leaving 10 bases of the junction unmatched. For the CDR3, the DNA is TGCGCCAGCAGCTTGGAAACTCCGGGACAGGGTGGCGAGCAGTACTTC. It specifies CASSLETPGQGGEQYF.

This clone came up a few times. V is TRBV19 and J is TRBJ2-3; D is unclear. The CDR3 covers 13 residues. With 5 bases removed from V and 2 bases from J, the gap between germline ends came to 8 bases. Germline lookup yields CDR1 LNHDA and CDR2 SQIVND (reference sequence). Here the CDR3 DNA reads TGTGCCAGTAGTTCTTTGGACACAGATACGCAGTATTTT. This sequence encodes CASSSLDTDTQYF. Complete variable domain (other parts from reference TRBV19 and TRBJ2-3): DGGITQSPKYLFRKEGQNVTLSCEQNLNHDAMYWYRQDPGQGLRLIYYSQIVNDFQKGDIAEGYSVSREKKESFPLTVTSAQKNPTAFYLCASSSLDTDTQYFGPGTRLTVL.

This chain connects TRBV10-2 to TRBJ2-3; 8 positions agree with TRBD2. V was clipped by 0 bases and J by 5 bases; unmatched bases: 7. The CDR3 has 16 residues. Per germline, CDR1 WSHSY and CDR2 SAAADI. The CDR3 nucleotides are TGCGCCAGCAGTGAGTCGACGGGGGGGGCGGGAGATACGCAGTATTTT. Residues: CASSESTGGAGDTQYF.

The chain employs TRBV30 and TRBJ2-7; D is tentatively TRBD1 or TRBD2 (5 bases each). Germline lookup yields CDR1 GTSNPN and CDR2 SVGIG (reference sequence). CDR3 size: 13 residues. The germline V and J ends were trimmed by 4 bases and 7 bases, with 17 bases remaining between them. In DNA, the CDR3 is TGTGCCTGGACGCGGACGGATGGGACGGAGCAGTACTTC. As protein: CAWTRTDGTEQYF.

The gene calls are TRBV7-2 and TRBJ1-6; D uncertain. V was shortened by 5 bases and J by 5 bases, with 13 bases between the two germline ends. Germline V lookup: CDR1 SGHTA, CDR2 FQGNSA. There are 15 residues in the CDR3. CDR3 loop: CASSPQRQNNSPLHF. The CDR3 DNA sequence: TGTGCCAGCAGCCCCCAGAGGCAGAATAATTCACCCCTCCACTTT.

The chain employs TRBV10-3 and TRBJ2-3; D remains unclear. Per germline, CDR1 ENHRY and CDR2 SYGVKD. The V gene lost 3 bases and the J gene lost 5 bases, with 9 bases spanning the gap. The CDR3 length is 13 residues. The CDR3 region has the DNA TGTGCCATCAGTGAACGTTCTGGAGATACGCAGTATTTT. Its translation is CAISERSGDTQYF.

In its sample, this clone was seen a few times. J is TRBJ2-2 and V is TRBV5-1, with D unresolved. CDR3 length equals 14 residues. Per germline, CDR1 SGHRS and CDR2 YFSETQ. V was clipped by 4 bases and J by 2 bases, with 9 bases between them. CDR3 loop: CASSRQTNTGELFF. The CDR3, as DNA: TGCGCCAGCAGCCGGCAGACTAACACCGGGGAGCTGTTTTTT.

The chain couples TRBV5-1 to TRBJ2-2; tentatively, D is TRBD2 (5 bases). CDR1 is SGHRS, CDR2 YFSETQ, per germline. The V end was cut by 0 bases, the J end by 8 bases, with 14 bases between. CDR3 length: 15 amino acids. The CDR3 region has the DNA TGCGCCAGCAGCTTGGCTGCGACCGGCGGGGGGGAGCTGTTTTTT. It is translated as CASSLAATGGGELFF.